Listed below are T cell receptor beta chains from one sample, sequenced in a study of cytomegalovirus exposure and HLA in healthy donors. TCRdb keeps only in-frame clones here, not all; method: immunoSEQ multiplex PCR. The sample has about 280,000 clones, around nine tenths seen once. Specimen: PBMCs. The source of these receptors is a woman aged 18-35 years in good health and CMV-seronegative. CDR3s include the opening cysteine and the closing phenylalanine or tryptophan. D genes are given only for firm matches. Not every row has a clone size; where given, it reads once, few, many or a size class.

V	size	J	D	CDR3	DNA
TRBV28	.	TRBJ1-4	.	CASSPRFPNEKLFF	TGTGCCAGCAGTCCCAGGTTCCCTAATGAAAAACTGTTTTTT
TRBV5-1	.	TRBJ1-2	.	CASSLTDDYGYTF	TGCGCCAGCAGCTTGACAGACGACTATGGCTACACCTTC
TRBV4-1	.	TRBJ1-1	TRBD1	CASSQVWAETGRLAGTEAFF	TGCGCCAGCAGCCAAGTTTGGGCTGAGACAGGGAGATTGGCGGGAACTGAAGCTTTCTTT
TRBV28	.	TRBJ2-5	.	CASSLPTGQETQYF	TGTGCCAGCAGTTTACCTACAGGCCAAGAGACCCAGTACTTC
TRBV10-2	.	TRBJ1-1	.	CASSLSVDGVGLF	TGCGCCAGCAGTCTATCCGTAGATGGTGTGGGCCTCTTT
TRBV7-2	.	TRBJ2-1	TRBD2	CASSLLAGEQFF	TGTGCCAGCAGCTTACTAGCGGGGGAGCAGTTCTTC
TRBV7-2	.	TRBJ2-3	TRBD2	CASTLTLAGTDTQYF	TGTGCCAGCACCTTAACCTTAGCGGGGACAGATACGCAGTATTTT
TRBV5-1	.	TRBJ2-2	TRBD2	CASSLATSGKNTGELFF	TGCGCCAGCAGCTTGGCGACTAGCGGGAAGAACACCGGGGAGCTGTTTTTT
TRBV10-2	.	TRBJ1-6	TRBD1	CASTRRDRGRFDSPLHF	TGCGCCAGCACCAGAAGGGACAGGGGGCGGTTTGATTCACCCCTCCACTTT
TRBV11-2	.	TRBJ2-3	TRBD2	CASRLGQRVAGEADTQYF	TGTGCCAGCAGATTAGGTCAGAGGGTAGCGGGAGAAGCAGATACGCAGTATTTT
TRBV9	once	TRBJ1-3	.	CASSQYSGNTIYF	TGTGCCAGCAGCCAGTACTCTGGAAACACCATATATTTT
TRBV5-1	many	TRBJ1-3	.	CATGEGSGNTIYF	TGCGCCACAGGGGAGGGCTCTGGAAACACCATATATTTT
TRBV5-1	once	TRBJ2-1	.	CASSFGGAPQVYNEQFF	TGCGCCAGCAGCTTTGGCGGGGCCCCACAAGTCTACAATGAGCAGTTCTTC
TRBV28	.	TRBJ1-2	TRBD1	CASSPHDRGRGYTF	TGTGCCAGCAGTCCCCATGACAGGGGTCGTGGCTACACCTTC
TRBV28	.	TRBJ2-1	TRBD2	CASSRGLDGNNEQFF	TGTGCCAGCAGTCGGGGACTAGATGGAAACAATGAGCAGTTCTTC
TRBV27	.	TRBJ2-1	TRBD2	CASRPSGTYNEQFF	TGTGCCAGCAGACCGAGCGGGACGTACAATGAGCAGTTCTTC
TRBV14	.	TRBJ2-1	.	CASSLGINEQFF	TGTGCCAGCAGCCTCGGGATTAATGAGCAGTTCTTC
TRBV5-8	.	TRBJ2-1	TRBD1	CASSLPGTGGAEQFF	TGTGCCAGCAGCTTGCCCGGGACAGGGGGCGCGGAGCAGTTCTTC
TRBV9	.	TRBJ1-2	.	CASSGRNYGYTF	TGTGCCAGCAGCGGTCGTAACTATGGCTACACCTTC
TRBV27	.	TRBJ2-7	.	CASSLAGAAYEQYF	TGTGCCAGCAGTTTAGCGGGCGCCGCCTACGAGCAGTACTTC
TRBV9	.	TRBJ1-3	.	CASSVQGLGNTIYF	TGTGCCAGCAGCGTTCAGGGGCTTGGAAACACCATATATTTT
TRBV28	.	TRBJ1-1	.	CASSSDVGRVGFF	TGTGCCAGCAGTTCCGATGTTGGCAGGGTCGGTTTCTTT
TRBV28	.	TRBJ2-3	TRBD2	CASSPWTSGSTDTQYF	TGTGCCAGCAGTCCCTGGACTAGCGGGAGCACAGATACGCAGTATTTT
TRBV6-5	.	TRBJ1-1	.	CASSYSGGEAFF	TGTGCCAGCAGTTACTCCGGGGGAGAAGCTTTCTTT
TRBV28	once	TRBJ1-5	.	CASSFAGRGPQHF	TGTGCCAGCAGTTTCGCAGGCAGGGGGCCCCAGCATTTT
TRBV28	.	TRBJ2-1	TRBD2	CASSRGGLAVYYNEQFF	TGTGCCAGCAGTCGGGGGGGACTAGCGGTCTACTACAATGAGCAGTTCTTC
TRBV27	once	TRBJ2-7	TRBD1	CASSLRPAGTEEDEQYF	TGTGCCAGCAGTTTACGACCCGCCGGGACAGAGGAAGACGAGCAGTACTTC
TRBV27	.	TRBJ1-5	.	CASRPNRSNQPQHF	TGTGCCAGCAGGCCGAACAGAAGCAATCAGCCCCAGCATTTT
TRBV30	.	TRBJ2-5	TRBD1	CAWTTGQGWETQYF	TGTGCCTGGACTACGGGACAGGGATGGGAGACCCAGTACTTC
TRBV19	.	TRBJ1-5	TRBD1	CASSSRQGEQPQHF	TGTGCCAGTAGTAGCCGACAGGGGGAACAGCCCCAGCATTTT
TRBV7-8	.	TRBJ2-7	TRBD1	CASRSNRGSSYEQYF	TGTGCCAGCAGATCAAACAGGGGTAGCTCCTACGAGCAGTACTTC
TRBV11-2	.	TRBJ2-5	TRBD1	CASSLVTGGDETQYF	TGTGCCAGCAGCTTAGTTACAGGGGGCGATGAGACCCAGTACTTC
TRBV28	.	TRBJ2-7	.	CASSLSGGLNEQYF	TGTGCCAGCAGTTTATCGGGGGGCTTGAACGAGCAGTACTTC
TRBV2	.	TRBJ1-1	.	CASRPTGGRNTEAFF	TGTGCCAGCAGGCCGACCGGCGGGAGGAACACTGAAGCTTTCTTT
TRBV7-3	.	TRBJ1-1	TRBD1	CASSRDRNTEAFF	TGTGCCAGCAGCCGGGACAGAAACACTGAAGCTTTCTTT
TRBV4-2	.	TRBJ2-2	TRBD1	CASSQDYRGSGELFF	TGTGCCAGCAGCCAAGACTACAGGGGGTCCGGGGAGCTGTTTTTT
TRBV28	.	TRBJ2-7	.	CASMGGYEQYF	TGTGCCAGCATGGGGGGCTACGAGCAGTACTTC
TRBV10-3	.	TRBJ2-2	.	CAISELNTGELFF	TGTGCCATCAGTGAACTGAACACCGGGGAGCTGTTTTTT
TRBV5-1	.	TRBJ2-1	.	CASSPPHSSYNEQFF	TGCGCCAGCAGTCCCCCCCATAGCTCCTACAATGAGCAGTTCTTC
TRBV30	.	TRBJ1-1	.	CAWSPQGYTEAFF	TGTGCCTGGAGTCCGCAGGGGTACACTGAAGCTTTCTTT
TRBV4-1	once	TRBJ2-1	TRBD2	CASSQNLGLADYSYNEQFF	TGCGCCAGCAGCCAAAATCTGGGACTAGCGGACTACTCCTACAATGAGCAGTTCTTC
TRBV14	.	TRBJ2-1	TRBD2	CASTLAGAANEQFF	TGTGCCAGCACACTAGCGGGAGCTGCCAATGAGCAGTTCTTC
TRBV6-6	.	TRBJ2-1	.	CASSERARGPYNEQFF	TGTGCCAGCAGCGAGAGGGCCCGCGGCCCCTACAATGAGCAGTTCTTC
TRBV7-6	.	TRBJ2-1	.	CASSLDGGAGSYNEQFF	TGTGCCAGCAGCTTAGATGGCGGTGCGGGCTCCTACAATGAGCAGTTCTTC
TRBV5-1	.	TRBJ2-7	TRBD2	CASSSYRGSSAYEQYF	TGCGCCAGCAGCTCATATCGCGGGAGTTCGGCCTACGAGCAGTACTTC
TRBV9	.	TRBJ2-5	TRBD1	CASSVTGAGETQYF	TGTGCCAGCAGCGTAACAGGGGCTGGGGAGACCCAGTACTTC
TRBV27	.	TRBJ2-3	.	CASSPLAGRADNTQYF	TGTGCCAGCAGCCCTCTCGCGGGGCGGGCAGACAATACGCAGTATTTT
TRBV28	once	TRBJ2-7	.	CASSFPGSSYEQYF	TGTGCCAGCAGCTTCCCGGGGAGCTCCTACGAGCAGTACTTC
TRBV9	.	TRBJ2-1	.	CASSGAQNEQFF	TGTGCCAGCAGCGGGGCCCAAAATGAGCAGTTCTTC
TRBV15	.	TRBJ1-2	TRBD1	CATSNRAMTGYGYTF	TGTGCCACCAGCAACAGGGCGATGACAGGGTATGGCTACACCTTC